The clone carrying this T cell receptor (beta chain) was detected once. What it binds is unknown. This record belongs to a study of OX40 agonist ivuxolimab in advanced cancers. Turning to the study itself: Subjects had a mean age of around 63 years, with a range of 23 to 79; about 83% were male. Study findings and constraints: In CD8+ T cells, expanded clones were on average more numerous than in CD4+. With doses of 0.1 to 3.0 mg/kg, CD4+ and CD8+ blood T cells had undergone clonal expansion by week 6.

In germline, CDR1 is GTSNPN, CDR2 SVGIG (reference sequence). V shed 0 bases and J shed 3 bases, with 1 base lying between them. The CDR3 contains 11 residues. No patient had autoimmune disease or received systemic immunosuppression. Profiling relied on immunoSEQ multiplex PCR, and the TCRdb table lists in-frame clones only, not all of them. Seen here are tens of thousands of clones, around 89% observed once, and the top ten hold 0.67%. This specimen was CD4+ or CD8+ T cells sorted from blood, taken in a trial of the OX40 agonist ivuxolimab. This clonotype originated in an adult with an advanced solid tumor such as melanoma, head and neck, liver or kidney cancer. The chain links TRBV30 to TRBJ2-3; D uncertain. The CDR3: CAWSVTDTQYF. For the CDR3, the DNA is TGTGCCTGGAGTGTGACAGATACGCAGTATTTT.